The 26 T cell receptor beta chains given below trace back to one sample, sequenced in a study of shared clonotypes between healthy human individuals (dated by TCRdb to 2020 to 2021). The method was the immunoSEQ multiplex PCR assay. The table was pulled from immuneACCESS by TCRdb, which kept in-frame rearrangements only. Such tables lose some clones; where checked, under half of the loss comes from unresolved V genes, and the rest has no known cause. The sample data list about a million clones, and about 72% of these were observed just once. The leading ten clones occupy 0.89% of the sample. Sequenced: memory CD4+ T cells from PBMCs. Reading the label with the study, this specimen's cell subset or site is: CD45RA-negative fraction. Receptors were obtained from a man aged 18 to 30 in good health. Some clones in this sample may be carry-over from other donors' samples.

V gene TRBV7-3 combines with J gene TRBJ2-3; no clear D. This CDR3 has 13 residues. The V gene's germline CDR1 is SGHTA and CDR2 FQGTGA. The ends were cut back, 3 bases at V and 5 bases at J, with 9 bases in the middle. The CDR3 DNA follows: TGTGCCAGCAGCTTTAAGCGAGAAGATACGCAGTATTTT. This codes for CASSFKREDTQYF.

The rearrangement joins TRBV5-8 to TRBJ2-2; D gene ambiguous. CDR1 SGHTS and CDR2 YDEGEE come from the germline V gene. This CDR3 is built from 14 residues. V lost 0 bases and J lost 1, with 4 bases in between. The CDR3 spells CASSLGGNTGELFF. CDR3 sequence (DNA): TGTGCCAGCAGCTTGGGGGGGAACACCGGGGAGCTGTTTTTT.

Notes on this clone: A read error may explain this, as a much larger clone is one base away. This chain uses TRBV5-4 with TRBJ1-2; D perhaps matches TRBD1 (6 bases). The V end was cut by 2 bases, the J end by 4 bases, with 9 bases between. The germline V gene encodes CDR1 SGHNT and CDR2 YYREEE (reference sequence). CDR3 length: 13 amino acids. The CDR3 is CASSLGQIYGYTF. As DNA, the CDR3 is TGTGCCAGCAGCTTAGGACAGATCTATGGCTACACCTTC.

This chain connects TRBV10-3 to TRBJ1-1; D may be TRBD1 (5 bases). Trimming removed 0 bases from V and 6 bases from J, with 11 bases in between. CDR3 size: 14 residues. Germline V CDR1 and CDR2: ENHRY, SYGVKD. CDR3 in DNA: TGTGCCATCAGTGAGTCGGGGCAGAGCTCTGAAGCTTTCTTT. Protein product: CAISESGQSSEAFF.

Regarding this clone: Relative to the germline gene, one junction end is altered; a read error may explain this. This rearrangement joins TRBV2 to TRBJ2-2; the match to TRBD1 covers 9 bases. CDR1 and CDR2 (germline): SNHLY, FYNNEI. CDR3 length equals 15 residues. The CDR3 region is CASREGTGRTGELFF. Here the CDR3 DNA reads TGTGCCAGCAGGGAAGGGACAGGGAGGACCGGGGAGCTGTTTTTT.

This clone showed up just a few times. The CDR3 sequence: CASRFGGQGEQYF. Here the CDR3 DNA reads TGTGCCAGCAGATTCGGGGGGCAGGGTGAGCAGTACTTC. The chain joins TRBV6-1 to TRBJ2-7; TRBD2 might be the D (7 bases). Deletions cut 6 bases from V and 7 bases from J, with 16 bases between. Germline CDR1 is MNHNS and CDR2 is SASEGT. The CDR3 is made up of 13 amino acids.

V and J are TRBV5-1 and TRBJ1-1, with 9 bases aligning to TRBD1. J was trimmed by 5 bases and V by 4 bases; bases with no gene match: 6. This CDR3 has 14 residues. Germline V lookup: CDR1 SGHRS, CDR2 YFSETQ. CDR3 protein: CASSVDRGWTEAFF. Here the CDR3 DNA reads TGCGCCAGCAGCGTGGACAGGGGATGGACTGAAGCTTTCTTT.

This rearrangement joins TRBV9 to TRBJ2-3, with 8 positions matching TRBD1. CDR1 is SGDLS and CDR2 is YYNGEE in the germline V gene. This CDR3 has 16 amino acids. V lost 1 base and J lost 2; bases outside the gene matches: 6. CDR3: CASSVNLGQDTDTQYF. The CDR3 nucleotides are TGTGCCAGCAGCGTAAATCTGGGACAGGACACAGATACGCAGTATTTT.

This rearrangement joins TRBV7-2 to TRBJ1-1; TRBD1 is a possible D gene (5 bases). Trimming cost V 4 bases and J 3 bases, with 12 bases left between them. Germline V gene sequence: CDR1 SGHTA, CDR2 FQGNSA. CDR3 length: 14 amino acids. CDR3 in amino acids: CASSSTGGHTEAFF. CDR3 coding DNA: TGTGCCAGCAGCTCAACCGGGGGACACACTGAAGCTTTCTTT.

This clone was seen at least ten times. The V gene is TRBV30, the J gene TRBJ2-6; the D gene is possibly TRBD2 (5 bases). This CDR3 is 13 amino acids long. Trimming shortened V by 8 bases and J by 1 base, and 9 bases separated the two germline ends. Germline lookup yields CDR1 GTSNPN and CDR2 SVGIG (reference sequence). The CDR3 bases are TGTGCCCGGGGTAGATCTGGGGCCAACGTCCTGACTTTC. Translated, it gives CARGRSGANVLTF. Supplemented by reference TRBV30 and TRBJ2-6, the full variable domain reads SQTIHQWPATLVQPVGSPLSLECTVEGTSNPNLYWYRQAAGRGLQLLFYSVGIGQISSEVPQNLSASRPQDRQFILSSKKLLLSDSGFYLCARGRSGANVLTFGAGSRLTVL.

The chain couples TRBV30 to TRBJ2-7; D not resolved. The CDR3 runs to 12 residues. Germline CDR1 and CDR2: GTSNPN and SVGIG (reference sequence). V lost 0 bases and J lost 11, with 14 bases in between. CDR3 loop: CAWSVTAPQKYF. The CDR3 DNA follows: TGTGCCTGGAGTGTGACGGCCCCCCAGAAGTACTTC.

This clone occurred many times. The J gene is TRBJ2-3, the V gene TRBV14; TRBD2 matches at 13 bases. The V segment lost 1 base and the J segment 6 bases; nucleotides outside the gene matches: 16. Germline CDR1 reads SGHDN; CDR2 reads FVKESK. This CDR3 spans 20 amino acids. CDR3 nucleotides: TGTGCCAGCAGCCAAGCCAACAAACCGGGACTAGCGGGACTGAGGGATACGCAGTATTTT. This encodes CASSQANKPGLAGLRDTQYF.

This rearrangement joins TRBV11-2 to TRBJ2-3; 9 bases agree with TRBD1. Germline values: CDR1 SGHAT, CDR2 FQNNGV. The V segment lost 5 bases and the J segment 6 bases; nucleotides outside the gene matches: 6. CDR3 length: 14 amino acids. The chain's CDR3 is CASSPRTGVDTQYF. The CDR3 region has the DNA TGTGCCAGCAGCCCTCGGACAGGGGTGGATACGCAGTATTTT.

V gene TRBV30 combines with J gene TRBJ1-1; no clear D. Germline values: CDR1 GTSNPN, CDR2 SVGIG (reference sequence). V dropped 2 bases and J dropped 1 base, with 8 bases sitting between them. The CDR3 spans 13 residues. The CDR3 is CAWSLRQNTEAFF. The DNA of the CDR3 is TGTGCCTGGAGTCTACGGCAGAACACTGAAGCTTTCTTT.

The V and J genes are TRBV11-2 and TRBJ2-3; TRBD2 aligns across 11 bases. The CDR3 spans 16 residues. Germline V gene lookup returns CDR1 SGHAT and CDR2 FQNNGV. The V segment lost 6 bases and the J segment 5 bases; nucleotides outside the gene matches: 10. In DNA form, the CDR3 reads TGTGCCAGCAGGATGATTAGCGGGAGGGCCGTAGATACGCAGTATTTT. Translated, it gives CASRMISGRAVDTQYF. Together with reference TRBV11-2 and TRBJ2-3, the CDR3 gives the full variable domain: EAGVAQSPRYKIIEKRQSVAFWCNPISGHATLYWYQQILGQGPKLLIQFQNNGVVDDSQLPKDRFSAERLKGVDSTLKIQPAKLEDSAVYLCASRMISGRAVDTQYFGPGTRLTVL.

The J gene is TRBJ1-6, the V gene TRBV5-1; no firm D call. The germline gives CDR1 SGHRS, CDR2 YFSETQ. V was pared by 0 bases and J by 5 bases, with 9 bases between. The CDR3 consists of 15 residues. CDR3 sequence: CASSLADANNSPLHF. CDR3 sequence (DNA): TGCGCCAGCAGCTTGGCTGACGCTAATAATTCACCCCTCCACTTT.

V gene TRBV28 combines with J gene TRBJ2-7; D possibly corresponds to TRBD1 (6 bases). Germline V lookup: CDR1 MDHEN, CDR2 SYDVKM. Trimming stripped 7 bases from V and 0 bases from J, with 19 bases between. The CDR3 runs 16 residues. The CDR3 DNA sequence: TGTGCCAGCACCTCGACAGGTTGGGGTTTCTCCTACGAGCAGTACTTC. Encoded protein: CASTSTGWGFSYEQYF.

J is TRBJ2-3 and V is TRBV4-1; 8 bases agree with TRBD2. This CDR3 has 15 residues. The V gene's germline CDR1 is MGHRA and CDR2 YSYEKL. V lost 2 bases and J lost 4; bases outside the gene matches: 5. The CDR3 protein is CASSQTGGGPDTQYF. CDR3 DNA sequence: TGCGCCAGCAGCCAAACGGGGGGGGGACCAGATACGCAGTATTTT.

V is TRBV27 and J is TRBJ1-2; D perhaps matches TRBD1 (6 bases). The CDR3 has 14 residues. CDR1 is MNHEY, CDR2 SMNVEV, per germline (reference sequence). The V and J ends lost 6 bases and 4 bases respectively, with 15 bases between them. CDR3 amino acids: CASSSDRFTYGYTF. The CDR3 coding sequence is TGTGCCAGCAGCTCCGACAGGTTCACCTATGGCTACACCTTC.

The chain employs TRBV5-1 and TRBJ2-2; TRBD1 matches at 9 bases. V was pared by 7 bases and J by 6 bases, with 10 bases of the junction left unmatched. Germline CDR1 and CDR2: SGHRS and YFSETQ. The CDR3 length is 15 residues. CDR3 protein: CASRQQGALSGELFF. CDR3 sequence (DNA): TGCGCCAGCCGCCAACAGGGGGCTTTATCCGGGGAGCTGTTTTTT.

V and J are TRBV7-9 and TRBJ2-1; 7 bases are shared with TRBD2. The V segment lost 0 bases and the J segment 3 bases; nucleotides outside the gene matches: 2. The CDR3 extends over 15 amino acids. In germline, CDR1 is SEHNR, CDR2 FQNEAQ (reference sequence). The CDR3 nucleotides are TGTGCCAGCAGCTTAGCGGCTAGCGGCTACAATGAGCAGTTCTTC. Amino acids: CASSLAASGYNEQFF.

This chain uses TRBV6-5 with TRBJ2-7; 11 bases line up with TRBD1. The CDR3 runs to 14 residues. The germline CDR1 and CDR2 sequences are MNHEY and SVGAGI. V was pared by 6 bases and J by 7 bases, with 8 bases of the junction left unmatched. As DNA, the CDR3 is TGTGCCAGCAGGGGGGACAGGGGGAATGGGGAGCAGTACTTC. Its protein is CASRGDRGNGEQYF.

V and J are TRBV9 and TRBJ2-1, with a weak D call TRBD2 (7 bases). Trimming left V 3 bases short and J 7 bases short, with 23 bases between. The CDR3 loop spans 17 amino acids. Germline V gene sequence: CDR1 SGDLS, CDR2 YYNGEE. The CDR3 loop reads CASSENLGGGLGNEQFF. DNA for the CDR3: TGTGCCAGCAGCGAAAACCTGGGAGGGGGGTTAGGGAATGAGCAGTTCTTC.

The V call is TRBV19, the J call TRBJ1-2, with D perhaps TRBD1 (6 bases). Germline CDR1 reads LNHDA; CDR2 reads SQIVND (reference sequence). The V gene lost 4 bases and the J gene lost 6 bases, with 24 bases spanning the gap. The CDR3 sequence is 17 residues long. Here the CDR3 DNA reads TGTGCCAGTAGTACCCTCGAGGCCCGGGGGCGATCGAATGGCTACACCTTC. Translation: CASSTLEARGRSNGYTF. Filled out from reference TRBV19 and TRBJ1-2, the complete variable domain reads DGGITQSPKYLFRKEGQNVTLSCEQNLNHDAMYWYRQDPGQGLRLIYYSQIVNDFQKGDIAEGYSVSREKKESFPLTVTSAQKNPTAFYLCASSTLEARGRSNGYTFGSGTRLTVV.

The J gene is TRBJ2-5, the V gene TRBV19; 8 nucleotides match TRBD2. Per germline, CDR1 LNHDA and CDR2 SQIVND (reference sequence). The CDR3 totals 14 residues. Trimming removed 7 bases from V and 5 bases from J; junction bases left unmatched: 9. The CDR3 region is CASIGREAGETQYF. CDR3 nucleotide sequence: TGTGCCAGTATTGGGCGGGAGGCCGGGGAGACCCAGTACTTC.

CDR3 DNA: TGTGCCAGCAGCTTAGTTCCAGCGGAGAACACCGGGGAGCTGTTTTTT. Amino acids: CASSLVPAENTGELFF. The chain has TRBV7-2 and TRBJ2-2, with D perhaps matching TRBD2 (5 bases). This CDR3 has 16 amino acids. Between the trimmed V and J ends, which lost 1 base and 1 base, there was a span of 10 bases. Per the germline V gene, CDR1 is SGHTA and CDR2 is FQGNSA.